This TCR beta chain was identified in a study of brain metastases from non-small cell lung cancer. Trimming pared 5 bases from V and 4 bases from J, leaving 12 bases between. CDR3 length: 14 residues. Germline V gene sequence: CDR1 LNHDA, CDR2 SQIVND (reference sequence). Generated by immunoSEQ multiplex PCR, the TCRdb table keeps only in-frame clones and is missing some. The table lists about 2,000 clones, about 83% of them singletons, with 7.5% to 9.5% in the top ten. The sequence was obtained from a donor over 35 with non-small cell lung cancer. V usage is TRBV19 and J usage is TRBJ2-1; a weak D match, TRBD2 (5 bases). Sequenced sample: tumor-adjacent normal tissue. DNA for the CDR3: TGTGCCAGTAGTGCTGCTCGGGGTTACAATGAGCAGTTCTTC. This encodes CASSAARGYNEQFF.